Here is one TCR beta chain with its context. Its antigen remains unidentified. The protocol was immunoSEQ multiplex PCR, while the TCRdb copy is restricted to in-frame clones and leaves out a portion. This table holds some 46,000 clones, about 83% found once. This sample is drawn from a study of OX40 agonist ivuxolimab in advanced cancers. On the study more broadly: Dosing consisted of intravenous ivuxolimab at 0.01 to 10 mg/kg every 2 weeks.

The CDR3 has 16 amino acids. The junction had 7 bases not matched to a gene; V was cut back by 0 bases and J by 4 bases. CDR1 and CDR2 (germline): SGHAT, FQNNGV. Any history of autoimmune disease or systemic immunosuppression disqualified patients. Findings of the study overall: At 0.1 to 3.0 mg/kg, clonal expansion of CD4+ and CD8+ blood T cells had occurred by week 6. Expanded clones belonging to CD8+ T cells outnumbered, on average, those of CD4+.

The rearrangement links TRBV11-2 to TRBJ1-2; 8 bases are a match to TRBD1. The sample was CD4+ or CD8+ T cells sorted from blood, taken in a trial of the OX40 agonist ivuxolimab. This TCR came from an adult with an advanced solid tumor such as melanoma, head and neck, liver or kidney cancer. The CDR3 DNA reads as TGTGCCAGCAGCTTAGATTCTGGGACAGGCCCCTATGGCTACACCTTC. It codes for CASSLDSGTGPYGYTF.